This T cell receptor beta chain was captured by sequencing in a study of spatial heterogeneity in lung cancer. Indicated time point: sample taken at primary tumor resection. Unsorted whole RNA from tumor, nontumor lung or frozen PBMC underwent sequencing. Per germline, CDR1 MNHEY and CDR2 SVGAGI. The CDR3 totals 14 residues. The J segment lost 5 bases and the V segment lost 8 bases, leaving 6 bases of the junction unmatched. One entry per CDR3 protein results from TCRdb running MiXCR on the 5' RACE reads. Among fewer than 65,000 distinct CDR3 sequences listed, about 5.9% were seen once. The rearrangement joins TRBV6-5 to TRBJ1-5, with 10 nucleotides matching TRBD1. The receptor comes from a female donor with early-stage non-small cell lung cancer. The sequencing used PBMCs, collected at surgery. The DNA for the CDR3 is TGTGCCAGCCGGGACAGGGGAATCGATCAGCCCCAGCATTTT. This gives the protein CASRDRGIDQPQHF.